The 3 T cell receptor beta chains below were found in one sample sequenced in a study of blood T cell repertoires in COVID-19. Profiling relied on immunoSEQ multiplex PCR, and the TCRdb table lists in-frame clones only, not all of them. The table shows about 240,000 clones, with 75% to 85% occurring only once. Input material: peripheral blood. The receptors shown here come from a woman in her 70s with acute or convalescent COVID-19.

The rearrangement links TRBV9 to TRBJ1-3, with D unresolved. The CDR3 is 14 amino acids. Per germline, CDR1 SGDLS and CDR2 YYNGEE. V gave up 0 bases and J gave up 3 bases, with 7 bases separating them. CDR3 sequence: CASSVGAFGNTIYF. For the CDR3, the DNA is TGTGCCAGCAGCGTAGGGGCGTTTGGAAACACCATATATTTT.

The chain employs TRBV7-2 and TRBJ2-7, with a weak D call TRBD2 (5 bases). V lost 3 bases and J 5 bases, leaving 14 bases between the germline ends. The germline CDR1 and CDR2 sequences are SGHTA and FQGNSA. This CDR3 is built from 14 residues. CDR3 residues: CASSLYRERNEQYF. CDR3 coding DNA: TGTGCCAGCAGCTTGTATAGGGAGAGGAACGAGCAGTACTTC.

The chain uses TRBV2 and TRBJ2-1; TRBD1 aligns across 7 bases. Losses at the gene ends were 8 bases for V and 1 base for J; bases not matched to a gene: 5. Germline V gene lookup returns CDR1 SNHLY and CDR2 FYNNEI. The CDR3 sequence is 14 residues long. CDR3 region: CASQGQISYNEQFF. The CDR3 bases are TGTGCCAGCCAGGGACAGATATCCTACAATGAGCAGTTCTTC.